The next 27 T cell receptor beta chains were all read from a single sample in a study of blood T cell repertoires in COVID-19. Here immunoSEQ multiplex PCR was the method, and the copy in TCRdb shows in-frame clones only, minus some. This table holds about 85,000 clones, around nine tenths found once. Sequencing input: peripheral blood. These receptors came from a man aged 60 to 69 with acute or convalescent COVID-19.

The genes are TRBV3-1 (or the pseudogene TRBV3-2) and TRBJ1-4; no definite D call. Between the trimmed V and J ends, which lost 0 bases and 4 bases, there was a span of 6 bases. CDR1 and CDR2 (germline): LGHDT, YNNKEL (reference sequence). The CDR3 is 14 amino acids. The CDR3 DNA reads as TGTGCCAGCAGCCAAGAGGGCATTAATGAAAAACTGTTTTTT. It specifies CASSQEGINEKLFF.

The rearrangement uses TRBV4-2 and TRBJ2-5; D is undetermined. Germline loops: CDR1 LGHNA, CDR2 YNFKEQ. Trimming took 0 bases from V and 5 from J, leaving 16 bases between them. The CDR3 is made up of 16 amino acids. The CDR3: CASSQELQVPRETQYF. The CDR3 nucleotides are TGTGCCAGCAGCCAAGAGTTGCAAGTCCCTCGGGAGACCCAGTACTTC.

This chain connects TRBV6-6 to TRBJ1-1; tentatively, D is TRBD1 (5 bases). This CDR3 is built from 12 residues. V lost 6 bases, J lost 5 bases, and 10 bases lay in between. CDR1 is MNHNY and CDR2 is SVGAGI in the germline V gene (reference sequence). The CDR3 region has the DNA TGTGCCAGCAGGGGGGGAGGGACTGAAGCTTTCTTT. Protein: CASRGGGTEAFF.

The V call is TRBV11-2, the J call TRBJ1-1; 9 nucleotides align to TRBD1. The junction had 2 bases not matched to a gene; V was cut back by 4 bases and J by 2 bases. CDR1 is SGHAT, CDR2 FQNNGV, per germline. This CDR3 comprises 14 residues. The CDR3 DNA reads TGTGCCAGCAGCTCACAGGGGGCAAACACTGAAGCTTTCTTT. This translates into CASSSQGANTEAFF.

The J gene is TRBJ1-2, the V gene TRBV7-2, with 7 bases identical to TRBD1. The ends lost 0 bases at V and 6 bases at J; junction bases unmatched: 4. Per germline, CDR1 SGHTA and CDR2 FQGNSA. The CDR3 is made up of 14 amino acids. The CDR3 region is CASSLADRAHGYTF. The DNA of the CDR3 is TGTGCCAGCAGCTTAGCTGACAGGGCTCATGGCTACACCTTC.

The rearrangement links TRBV7-2 to TRBJ1-1; a weak D match, TRBD1 (5 bases). The CDR3 loop spans 15 amino acids. The V end lost 4 bases, the J end lost 1 base, and 13 bases lay between the germline ends. The germline V gene has CDR1 SGHTA and CDR2 FQGNSA. The CDR3 spells CASSSRAGENTEAFF. The DNA for the CDR3 is TGTGCCAGCAGCTCCAGGGCGGGGGAGAACACTGAAGCTTTCTTT.

The gene calls are TRBV4-1 and TRBJ2-3; the D gene is possibly TRBD2 (5 bases). Trimming removed 0 bases from V and 9 bases from J, with 16 bases in between. The CDR3 runs 15 residues. CDR1 is MGHRA and CDR2 is YSYEKL in the germline V gene. The CDR3 DNA sequence: TGCGCCAGCAGCCAAGATCAGGTCGGGGTTTGGACGCAGTATTTT. Its protein is CASSQDQVGVWTQYF.

A single count supports this clone. The chain carries TRBV20-1 and TRBJ1-2, with TRBD1 as a possible D gene (6 bases). Germline-derived CDR1 and CDR2 are DFQATT and SNEGSKA (reference sequence). The CDR3 extends over 11 amino acids. V dropped 7 bases and J dropped 8 bases, with 14 bases sitting between them. The CDR3 reads CSGGQGEGYTF. The CDR3 DNA follows: TGCAGTGGGGGGCAGGGCGAAGGCTACACCTTC.

This clone was counted once. Other DNA sequences in the sample encode the same CDR3. The V call is TRBV7-7, the J call TRBJ2-1; D not resolved. Deletions cut 1 base from V and 7 bases from J, with 14 bases between. The CDR3 is 15 residues long. CDR1 SSHAT and CDR2 FNYEAQ come from the germline V gene (reference sequence). The CDR3 loop is CASSLVYGSENEQFF. CDR3 coding DNA: TGTGCCAGCAGCTTAGTGTATGGAAGCGAGAATGAGCAGTTCTTC.

This chain connects TRBV4-1 to TRBJ1-5; maybe TRBD1 (6 bases). The germline gives CDR1 MGHRA, CDR2 YSYEKL. The CDR3 spans 16 residues. V shed 2 bases and J shed 0 bases, with 11 bases lying between them. Here the CDR3 reads CASSQNIGGSNQPQHF. The CDR3 DNA sequence: TGCGCCAGCAGCCAAAACATAGGGGGTAGCAATCAGCCCCAGCATTTT.

CDR3 coding DNA: TGTGCCAGCAGCCAAGTAGCGGGGGGAAACAATGAGCAGTTCTTC. Translating gives CASSQVAGGNNEQFF. The chain uses TRBV3-1 (or the pseudogene TRBV3-2) and TRBJ2-1; 10 bases align to TRBD2. Germline lookup yields CDR1 LGHDT and CDR2 YNNKEL (reference sequence). The J segment lost 5 bases and the V segment lost 1 base, leaving 2 bases of the junction unmatched. The CDR3 contains 15 residues.

The chain combines TRBV27 with TRBJ2-1, with a weak D call TRBD2 (5 bases). The CDR3 is 15 residues long. V lost 0 bases, J lost 2 bases, and 8 bases lay in between. Germline assignment: CDR1 MNHEY and CDR2 SMNVEV (reference sequence). DNA for the CDR3: TGTGCCAGCAGTTTATCCGGGATGACCTACAATGAGCAGTTCTTC. It encodes CASSLSGMTYNEQFF.

This clone was detected once. This chain uses TRBV7-8 with TRBJ1-3; 7 bases map to TRBD1. This CDR3 region has 16 residues. Losses at the gene ends were 5 bases for V and 4 bases for J; bases not matched to a gene: 11. The germline gives CDR1 SGHVS, CDR2 FQNEAQ. CDR3 coding DNA: TGTGCCAGCAGCCAGAAAGGGGGCGTGAAAGGAAACACCATATATTTT. Protein sequence: CASSQKGGVKGNTIYF.

CDR3 bases: TGTGCCTGGGAAATCGGTATGAACACTGAAGCTTTCTTT. This translates into CAWEIGMNTEAFF. This chain connects TRBV30 to TRBJ1-1; D unresolved. V gave up 5 bases and J gave up 0 bases, with 10 bases separating them. Germline V gene data show CDR1 as GTSNPN and CDR2 as SVGIG (reference sequence). The CDR3 has 13 amino acids.

The chain joins TRBV15 to TRBJ1-4, with D possibly matching TRBD1 (6 bases). CDR3 length equals 14 residues. The germline CDR1 and CDR2 sequences are LNHNV and YYDKDF (reference sequence). The V and J ends lost 3 bases and 7 bases respectively, with 12 bases between them. The DNA of the CDR3 is TGTGCCACCAGCAGGAGGACAGTCGGTGAAAAACTGTTTTTT. This codes for CATSRRTVGEKLFF.

V usage is TRBV6-2 or TRBV6-3 and J usage is TRBJ1-5; D is unresolved. The CDR3 has 12 amino acids. The germline CDR1 and CDR2 sequences are MNHEY and SVGEGT. Trimming shortened V by 4 bases and J by 9 bases, and 10 bases separated the two germline ends. CDR3 in amino acids: CASSFGRRPQHF. CDR3 coding DNA: TGTGCCAGCAGTTTTGGGAGACGGCCCCAGCATTTT.

This clone is a singleton in its sample. This chain connects TRBV5-1 to TRBJ2-2, with D possibly TRBD2 on 5 matching bases. The CDR3 totals 16 residues. Trimming removed 1 base at V and 2 bases at J, with 12 bases between. Germline values: CDR1 SGHRS, CDR2 YFSETQ. The DNA of the CDR3 is TGCGCCAGCAGCTTGCTCGGAGAGGGAAACACCGGGGAGCTGTTTTTT. It codes for CASSLLGEGNTGELFF.

The rearrangement links TRBV18 to TRBJ2-3, with unresolved D. This CDR3 is 14 amino acids long. Germline V gives CDR1 KGHSH, CDR2 LQKENI. V lost 2 bases to trimming and J lost 4 bases, with 10 bases between them. The CDR3 DNA reads TGTGCCAGCTCACCAGAGTCGGCGGCAGATACGCAGTATTTT. Amino acids: CASSPESAADTQYF.

V gene TRBV29-1 combines with J gene TRBJ2-2; the D gene is possibly TRBD2 (5 bases). The CDR3 length is 14 residues. Germline V gene lookup returns CDR1 SQVTM and CDR2 ANQGSEA. CDR3 region: CTLSGEKNTGELFF. CDR3 bases: TGCACCCTGTCCGGGGAAAAAAACACCGGGGAGCTGTTTTTT.

V gene TRBV9 combines with J gene TRBJ1-1, with 9 nucleotides matching TRBD1. Germline CDR1 reads SGDLS; CDR2 reads YYNGEE. V lost 4 bases, J lost 5 bases, and 12 bases stayed unmatched. The CDR3 is 16 amino acids. CDR3 amino acids: CASSPRTGVRSTEAFF. The CDR3 region has the DNA TGTGCCAGCAGCCCCCGGACAGGGGTGAGGTCGACTGAAGCTTTCTTT.

The chain couples TRBV29-1 to TRBJ1-1, with D uncertain. Trimming shortened V by 6 bases and J by 4 bases, and 18 bases separated the two germline ends. Germline V CDR1 and CDR2: SQVTM, ANQGSEA. This CDR3 contains 14 residues. The CDR3 is CSVGGPAYGTEAFF. As DNA, the CDR3 is TGCAGCGTAGGTGGGCCCGCCTACGGCACTGAAGCTTTCTTT. Full variable domain (remainder filled in from reference TRBV29-1 and TRBJ1-1): SAVISQKPSRDICQRGTSLTIQCQVDSQVTMMFWYRQQPGQSLTLIATANQGSEATYESGFVIDKFPISRPNLTFSTLTVSNMSPEDSSIYLCSVGGPAYGTEAFFGQGTRLTVV.

The rearrangement uses TRBV7-8 and TRBJ1-2; D might be TRBD1 (6 bases). Trimming stripped 3 bases from V and 9 bases from J, with 20 bases between. The V gene's germline CDR1 is SGHVS and CDR2 FQNEAQ. The CDR3 totals 15 residues. CDR3 loop: CASSFERQAPISYTF. DNA for the CDR3: TGTGCCAGCAGCTTCGAGCGACAGGCCCCGATCAGCTACACCTTC.

The chain links TRBV5-1 to TRBJ2-7, with TRBD1 identical over 8 bases. Germline V gene sequence: CDR1 SGHRS, CDR2 YFSETQ. The CDR3 is made up of 18 amino acids. The J segment lost 7 bases and the V segment lost 4 bases, leaving 22 bases of the junction unmatched. The CDR3 loop reads CASSLGGTGILQSEEQYF. DNA for the CDR3: TGCGCCAGCAGCCTAGGAGGGACAGGCATCCTTCAGAGTGAGGAGCAGTACTTC.

This clone was found once. The sample carries other DNA sequences with the same CDR3. The chain carries TRBV27 and TRBJ1-3; no firm D call. Looked up from germline, CDR1 is MNHEY and CDR2 is SMNVEV (reference sequence). V shed 6 bases and J shed 0 bases, with 9 bases lying between them. The CDR3 has 14 amino acids. CDR3 sequence: CASSLGGSGNTIYF. DNA of the CDR3: TGTGCCAGCAGCCTTGGAGGCTCTGGAAACACCATATATTTT.

V gene TRBV19 combines with J gene TRBJ2-5; TRBD2 matches 8 bases. This CDR3 is built from 15 residues. Trimming removed 6 bases from V and 2 bases from J; junction bases left unmatched: 8. CDR1 LNHDA and CDR2 SQIVND come from the germline V gene (reference sequence). CDR3 region: CASSRLARGQETQYF. CDR3 coding DNA: TGTGCCAGTAGCCGACTAGCGAGGGGGCAAGAGACCCAGTACTTC.

The chain uses TRBV2 and TRBJ1-2, with D perhaps matching TRBD1 (5 bases). The ends were cut back, 7 bases at V and 5 bases at J, with 29 bases in the middle. Germline assignment: CDR1 SNHLY and CDR2 FYNNEI. This CDR3 has 18 residues. The CDR3 DNA reads TGTGCCAGCAAAGGCGCCGGAGGGGCCGAAAGATCAATATATGGCTACACCTTC. Its translation: CASKGAGGAERSIYGYTF.

Written as DNA, the CDR3 is TGTGCCTGGAGTAGGAGCGGGGGCCTCACAGATACGCAGTATTTT. Its translation is CAWSRSGGLTDTQYF. The chain links TRBV30 to TRBJ2-3; TRBD2 matches 8 bases. J gave up 2 bases and V 2 bases, and 6 bases lay outside the gene matches. This CDR3 comprises 15 residues. CDR1 is GTSNPN, CDR2 SVGIG, per germline (reference sequence).